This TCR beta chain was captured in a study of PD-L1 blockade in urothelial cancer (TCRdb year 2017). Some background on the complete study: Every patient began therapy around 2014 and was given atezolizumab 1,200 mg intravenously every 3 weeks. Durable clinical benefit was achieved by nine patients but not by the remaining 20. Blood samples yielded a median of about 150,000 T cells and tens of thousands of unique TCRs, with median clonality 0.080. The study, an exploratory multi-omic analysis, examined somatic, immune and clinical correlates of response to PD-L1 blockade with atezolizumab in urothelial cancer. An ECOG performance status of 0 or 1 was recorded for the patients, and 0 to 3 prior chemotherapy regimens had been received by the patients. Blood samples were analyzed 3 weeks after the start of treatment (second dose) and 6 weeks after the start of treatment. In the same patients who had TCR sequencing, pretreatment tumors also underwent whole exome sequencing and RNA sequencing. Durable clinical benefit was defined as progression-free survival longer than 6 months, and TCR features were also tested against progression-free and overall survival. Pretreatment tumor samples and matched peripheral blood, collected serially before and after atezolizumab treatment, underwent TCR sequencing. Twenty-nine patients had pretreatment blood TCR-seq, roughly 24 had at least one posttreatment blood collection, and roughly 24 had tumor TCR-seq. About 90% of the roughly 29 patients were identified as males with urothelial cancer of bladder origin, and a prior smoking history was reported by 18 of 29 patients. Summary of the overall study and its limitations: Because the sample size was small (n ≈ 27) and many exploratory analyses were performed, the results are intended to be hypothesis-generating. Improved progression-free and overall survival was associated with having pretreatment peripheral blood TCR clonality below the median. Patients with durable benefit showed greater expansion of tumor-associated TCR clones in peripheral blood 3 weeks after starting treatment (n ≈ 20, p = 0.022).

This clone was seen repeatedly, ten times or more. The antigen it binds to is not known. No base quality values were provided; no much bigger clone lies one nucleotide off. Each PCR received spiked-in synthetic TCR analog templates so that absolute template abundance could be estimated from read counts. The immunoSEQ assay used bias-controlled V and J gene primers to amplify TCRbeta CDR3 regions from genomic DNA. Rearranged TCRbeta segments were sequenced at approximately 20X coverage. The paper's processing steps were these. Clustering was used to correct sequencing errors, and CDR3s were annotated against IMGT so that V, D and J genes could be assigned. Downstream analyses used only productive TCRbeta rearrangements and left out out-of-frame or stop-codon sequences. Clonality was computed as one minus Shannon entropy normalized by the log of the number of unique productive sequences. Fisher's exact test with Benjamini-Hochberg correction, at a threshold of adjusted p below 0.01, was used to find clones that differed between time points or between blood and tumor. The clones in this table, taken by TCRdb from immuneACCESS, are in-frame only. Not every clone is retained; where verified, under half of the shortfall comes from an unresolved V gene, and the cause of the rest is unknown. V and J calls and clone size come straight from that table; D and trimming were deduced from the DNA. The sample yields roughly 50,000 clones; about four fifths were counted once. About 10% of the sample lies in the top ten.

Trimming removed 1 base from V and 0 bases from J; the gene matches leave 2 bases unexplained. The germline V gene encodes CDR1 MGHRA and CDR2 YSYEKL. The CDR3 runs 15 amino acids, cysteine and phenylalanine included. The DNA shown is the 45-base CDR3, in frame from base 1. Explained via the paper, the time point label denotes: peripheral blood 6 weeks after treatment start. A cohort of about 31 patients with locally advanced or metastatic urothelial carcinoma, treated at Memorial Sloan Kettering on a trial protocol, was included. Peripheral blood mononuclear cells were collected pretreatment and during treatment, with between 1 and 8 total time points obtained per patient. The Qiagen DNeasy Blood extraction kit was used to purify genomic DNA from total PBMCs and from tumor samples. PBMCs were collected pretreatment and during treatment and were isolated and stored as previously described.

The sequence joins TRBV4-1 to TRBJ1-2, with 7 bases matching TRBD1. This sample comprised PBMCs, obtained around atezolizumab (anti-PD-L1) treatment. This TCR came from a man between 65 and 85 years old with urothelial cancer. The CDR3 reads CASSQGQGANYGYTF. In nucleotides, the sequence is TGCGCCAGCAGCCAAGGACAGGGAGCTAACTATGGCTACACCTTC.